This passage covers 29 T cell receptor beta chains from one sample sequenced in a study of blood T cell repertoires in COVID-19 (dated by TCRdb to 2019 to 2021). The protocol used for the library was the immunoSEQ multiplex PCR assay. TCRdb provides this immuneACCESS table in a form limited to in-frame rearrangements. Some clones are lacking; in checked studies, under half of them reflect an unresolved V gene, and why the rest are absent is not known. This sample is represented by about 270,000 clones; roughly 93% of them were singletons. The ten top clones hold under 3% of the sample. Sequencing was done on a sample of PBMCs or T cells enriched from blood (not recorded which). Receptor source: a woman between 40 and 50 years old with acute COVID-19.

V gene TRBV4-2 combines with J gene TRBJ2-3; TRBD2 aligns across 7 bases. This CDR3 is built from 15 residues. The germline CDR1 and CDR2 sequences are LGHNA and YNFKEQ. V dropped 6 bases and J dropped 4; count of bases not matched to a gene: 10. The CDR3 region has the DNA TGTGCCAGCAGGGATGTGGGAGGGATCTCAGATACGCAGTATTTT. It is translated as CASRDVGGISDTQYF.

The chain combines TRBV5-1 with TRBJ1-1; 10 bases are a match to TRBD1. CDR1 and CDR2 from the germline V gene are SGHRS and YFSETQ. The CDR3 is made up of 14 amino acids. V lost 4 bases and J lost 6; bases outside the gene matches: 6. This chain's CDR3 is CASSPGQGVAEAFF. In DNA, the CDR3 is TGCGCCAGCAGCCCTGGACAGGGGGTTGCTGAAGCTTTCTTT.

The chain is built from TRBV4-1 and TRBJ2-7, with D possibly being TRBD2 (6 bases). The CDR3 covers 13 residues. Trimming took off 1 base at V and 3 bases at J, with 7 bases between the two ends. Germline V lookup: CDR1 MGHRA, CDR2 YSYEKL. CDR3 residues: CASSQGGDYEQYF. As DNA, the CDR3 is TGCGCCAGCAGCCAAGGCGGGGACTACGAGCAGTACTTC.

The gene calls are TRBV9 and TRBJ1-3, with 7 positions matching TRBD1. The germline gives CDR1 SGDLS, CDR2 YYNGEE. V was pared by 4 bases and J by 1 base, with 14 bases of the junction left unmatched. CDR3 length equals 18 residues. The DNA for the CDR3 is TGTGCCAGCAGCTCCCACCCCCGGACAGGTCTTTCTGGAAACACCATATATTTT. Translating it yields CASSSHPRTGLSGNTIYF.

The chain links TRBV19 to TRBJ1-6; D is possibly TRBD1 (5 bases). CDR1 LNHDA and CDR2 SQIVND come from the germline V gene (reference sequence). V dropped 7 bases and J dropped 7 bases, with 17 bases sitting between them. This CDR3 has 15 residues. This chain's CDR3 is CASTIRAGGNSPLHF. As DNA, the CDR3 is TGTGCCAGTACAATTCGGGCCGGGGGAAATTCACCCCTCCACTTT.

Comments on this clone: Its ends do not fully match the called genes, so a read error is possible. The chain recombines TRBV19 with TRBJ2-7; TRBD1 is a possible D gene (6 bases). The CDR3 totals 14 residues. Germline loops: CDR1 LNHDA, CDR2 SQIVND (reference sequence). As DNA, the CDR3 is TGTGCCAGTAGTCGTTCCGACAGGTCCTTCGAGCAGTACTTC. This codes for CASSRSDRSFEQYF.

This clone was observed a handful of times. CDR3 region: CAWRVRGGTEAFF. The CDR3 bases are TGTGCCTGGAGGGTCCGGGGGGGGACTGAAGCTTTCTTT. The rearrangement uses TRBV30 and TRBJ1-1, with D tentatively TRBD1 (5 bases). CDR1 is GTSNPN and CDR2 is SVGIG in the germline V gene (reference sequence). The CDR3 extends over 13 amino acids. Deletions cut 3 bases from V and 5 bases from J, with 13 bases between. Looking up the rest from reference TRBV30 and TRBJ1-1 gives the full variable domain: SQTIHQWPATLVQPVGSPLSLECTVEGTSNPNLYWYRQAAGRGLQLLFYSVGIGQISSEVPQNLSASRPQDRQFILSSKKLLLSDSGFYLCAWRVRGGTEAFFGQGTRLTVV.

The V call is TRBV11-2, the J call TRBJ2-1, with TRBD2 matching over 9 bases. Germline V lookup: CDR1 SGHAT, CDR2 FQNNGV. The J segment lost 6 bases and the V segment lost 1 base, leaving 7 bases of the junction unmatched. The CDR3 runs to 16 residues. DNA of the CDR3: TGTGCCAGCAGCTTAGTGGGTAGCGGGGGTGGCAATGAGCAGTTCTTC. It encodes CASSLVGSGGGNEQFF.

This clone was counted a single time. This sample also contains other DNA sequences that code for the same CDR3. V is TRBV7-3 and J is TRBJ2-3; D perhaps matches TRBD1 (5 bases). The V end was cut by 5 bases, the J end by 6 bases, with 9 bases between. The CDR3 has 12 amino acids. The germline gives CDR1 SGHTA, CDR2 FQGTGA. The CDR3 here is CASSLGADTQYF. The DNA of the CDR3 is TGTGCCAGCAGCCTAGGGGCCGATACGCAGTATTTT.

The rearrangement links TRBV19 to TRBJ1-3; no reliable D call. The germline V gene encodes CDR1 LNHDA and CDR2 SQIVND (reference sequence). V was cut by 3 bases and J by 4 bases, with 19 bases left in between. The CDR3 is made up of 17 amino acids. CDR3 loop: CASSIFPTSFPGNTIYF. Written as DNA, the CDR3 is TGTGCCAGTAGTATCTTCCCCACATCGTTCCCGGGAAACACCATATATTTT.

This chain links TRBV18 with TRBJ2-4; TRBD1 aligns across 8 bases. The trim removed 0 bases at V and 1 base at J, leaving 5 bases unmatched. CDR1 KGHSH and CDR2 LQKENI come from the germline V gene. The CDR3 extends over 17 amino acids. The CDR3 DNA reads as TGTGCCAGCTCACCACCTGGGACAGGTGGGGCCAAAAACATTCAGTACTTC. Translation: CASSPPGTGGAKNIQYF.

The chain couples TRBV28 to TRBJ1-5; the D gene is possibly TRBD1 (5 bases). Germline CDR1 MDHEN, CDR2 SYDVKM. CDR3 length: 13 residues. V was shortened by 2 bases and J by 5 bases, with 7 bases between the two germline ends. The CDR3: CASSLGTHQPQHF. DNA of the CDR3: TGTGCCAGCAGTTTAGGGACTCATCAGCCCCAGCATTTT.

The J gene is TRBJ1-2, the V gene TRBV5-1, with unresolved D. V gave up 1 base and J gave up 4 bases, with 14 bases separating them. CDR1 and CDR2 from the germline V gene are SGHRS and YFSETQ. The CDR3 sequence is 15 residues long. The CDR3 protein is CASSLNPAGPYGYTF. Here the CDR3 DNA reads TGCGCCAGCAGCTTGAATCCGGCGGGCCCCTATGGCTACACCTTC.

The V call is TRBV9, the J call TRBJ2-3; the match to TRBD2 covers 10 bases. Germline lookup yields CDR1 SGDLS and CDR2 YYNGEE. This CDR3 contains 18 residues. J lost 8 bases, V lost 0 bases, and 15 bases had no gene match. This CDR3 reads CASSVGDSGRPDFATQYF. DNA for the CDR3: TGTGCCAGCAGCGTAGGTGATAGCGGGAGGCCCGATTTTGCTACGCAGTATTTT.

This rearrangement joins TRBV5-4 to TRBJ2-6; D is perhaps TRBD2 (6 bases). CDR1 and CDR2 (germline): SGHNT, YYREEE (reference sequence). This CDR3 has 17 amino acids. V lost 3 bases to trimming and J lost 0 bases, with 13 bases between them. Written as DNA, the CDR3 is TGTGCCAGCAGCTCGGACGGGGGTAGCTCTGGGGCCAACGTCCTGACTTTC. This sequence encodes CASSSDGGSSGANVLTF.

The rearrangement joins TRBV4-3 to TRBJ2-1; no definite D call. This CDR3 region has 14 residues. The V and J ends lost 2 bases and 5 bases respectively, with 10 bases between them. CDR1 and CDR2 (germline): LGHNA, YSLEER. CDR3 DNA: TGCGCCAGCAGCCAACAGGTTTATGACAATGAGCAGTTCTTC. This translates into CASSQQVYDNEQFF.

The chain employs TRBV7-9 and TRBJ2-7; 8 bases align to TRBD1. After removal of 5 bases from V and 6 bases from J, the junction contained 3 bases not matched to a gene. CDR3 length equals 12 residues. Germline V lookup: CDR1 SEHNR, CDR2 FQNEAQ (reference sequence). CDR3 protein: CASSGDRPEQYF. DNA for the CDR3: TGTGCCAGCAGCGGGGACAGGCCCGAGCAGTACTTC.

The V call is TRBV14, the J call TRBJ2-1; 9 bases agree with TRBD1. The CDR3 covers 17 residues. Losses at the gene ends were 0 bases for V and 7 bases for J; bases not matched to a gene: 10. Germline CDR1 reads SGHDN; CDR2 reads FVKESK. CDR3 bases: TGTGCCAGCAGCCAAGAGGAGTGGACAGGGGCTCGGAATGAGCAGTTCTTC. It yields the protein CASSQEEWTGARNEQFF. Variable domain in full (rest from reference TRBV14 and TRBJ2-1): EAGVTQFPSHSVIEKGQTVTLRCDPISGHDNLYWYRRVMGKEIKFLLHFVKESKQDESGMPNNRFLAERTGGTYSTLKVQPAELEDSGVYFCASSQEEWTGARNEQFFGPGTRLTVL.

The chain uses TRBV10-3 and TRBJ1-2, with 7 positions matching TRBD1. Germline CDR1 and CDR2: ENHRY and SYGVKD. This CDR3 spans 14 amino acids. The junction had 7 bases not matched to a gene; V was cut back by 5 bases and J by 4 bases. The CDR3 bases are TGTGCCATCAGTAAGGAGGGGGCAGGCTATGGCTACACCTTC. Protein sequence: CAISKEGAGYGYTF.

CDR3 coding DNA: TGTGCCAGTAGCAAGACTAGCGGGCCCAGCTCCTACAATGAGCAGTTCTTC. Translated: CASSKTSGPSSYNEQFF. The rearrangement joins TRBV19 to TRBJ2-1; the match to TRBD2 covers 10 bases. The CDR3 totals 17 residues. V lost 6 bases to trimming and J lost 0 bases; unmatched junction nucleotides: 8. The germline V gene has CDR1 LNHDA and CDR2 SQIVND (reference sequence). The variable domain in full, with the rest retrieved from reference TRBV19 and TRBJ2-1, is DGGITQSPKYLFRKEGQNVTLSCEQNLNHDAMYWYRQDPGQGLRLIYYSQIVNDFQKGDIAEGYSVSREKKESFPLTVTSAQKNPTAFYLCASSKTSGPSSYNEQFFGPGTRLTVL.

The chain joins TRBV18 to TRBJ2-5, with TRBD2 matching 8 bases. The CDR3 runs 14 residues. J lost 2 bases, V lost 5 bases, and 4 bases had no gene match. CDR1 KGHSH and CDR2 LQKENI come from the germline V gene. CDR3 in amino acids: CASSGAGVQETQYF. In DNA, the CDR3 is TGTGCCAGCTCAGGAGCGGGGGTTCAAGAGACCCAGTACTTC. Using reference TRBV18 and TRBJ2-5 for the parts outside the CDR3, the full variable domain is NAGVMQNPRHLVRRRGQEARLRCSPMKGHSHVYWYRQLPEEGLKFMVYLQKENIIDESGMPKERFSAEFPKEGPSILRIQQVVRGDSAAYFCASSGAGVQETQYFGPGTRLLVL.

The chain couples TRBV10-3 to TRBJ1-6; 10 nucleotides line up with TRBD1. CDR1 is ENHRY and CDR2 is SYGVKD in the germline V gene. J lost 13 bases, V lost 6 bases, and 9 bases had no gene match. The CDR3 extends over 14 amino acids. As DNA, the CDR3 is TGTGCCATCAGCACCGGGACAGGGGATTTTCCCCTCCACTTT. Protein product: CAISTGTGDFPLHF.

The chain recombines TRBV5-1 with TRBJ1-4; a possible D gene is TRBD1 (6 bases). The CDR3 contains 14 residues. The V and J ends lost 0 bases and 8 bases respectively, with 11 bases between them. Germline loops: CDR1 SGHRS, CDR2 YFSETQ. This CDR3 is CASSLDPGVEKLFF. DNA for the CDR3: TGCGCCAGCAGCTTGGACCCAGGGGTGGAAAAACTGTTTTTT.

This rearrangement joins TRBV3-1 (or the pseudogene TRBV3-2) to TRBJ2-7, with 10 nucleotides matching TRBD2. CDR1 LGHDT and CDR2 YNNKEL come from the germline V gene (reference sequence). The length of the CDR3 is 17 residues. V lost 4 bases to trimming and J lost 5 bases; unmatched junction nucleotides: 14. The CDR3 region is CASSPRHLASGSHEQYF. For the CDR3, the DNA is TGTGCCAGCAGCCCGCGCCATTTGGCTAGCGGGAGCCACGAGCAGTACTTC.

The gene calls are TRBV6-5 and TRBJ2-1; 12 nucleotides match TRBD2. V lost 0 bases, J lost 4 bases, and 1 base stayed unmatched. The CDR3 extends over 16 amino acids. The V gene's germline CDR1 is MNHEY and CDR2 SVGAGI. The CDR3 region has the DNA TGTGCCAGCAGTTACTCGACTAGCGGGAGTTACAATGAGCAGTTCTTC. It codes for CASSYSTSGSYNEQFF.

The chain employs TRBV4-3 and TRBJ1-2; a possible D gene is TRBD1 (5 bases). CDR1 and CDR2 (germline): LGHNA, YSLEER. Between the trimmed V and J ends, which lost 0 bases and 2 bases, there was a span of 13 bases. The CDR3 runs 16 residues. The CDR3 here is CASSQDFTGTNYGYTF. The CDR3 bases are TGCGCCAGCAGCCAAGATTTTACAGGCACGAACTATGGCTACACCTTC.

The V gene is TRBV10-2, the J gene TRBJ1-2, with D unresolved. Trimming removed 2 bases from V and 4 bases from J, with 8 bases in between. This CDR3 is 13 amino acids long. Per the germline V gene, CDR1 is WSHSY and CDR2 is SAAADI. Here the CDR3 reads CASSEARGYGYTF. In nucleotides, the CDR3 is TGCGCCAGCAGTGAGGCCCGGGGCTATGGCTACACCTTC.

The chain is built from TRBV3-1 (or the pseudogene TRBV3-2) and TRBJ2-2; 10 bases match TRBD2. This CDR3 has 15 amino acids. V lost 2 bases and J lost 6; bases outside the gene matches: 3. The germline V gene encodes CDR1 LGHDT and CDR2 YNNKEL (reference sequence). The CDR3 is CASSQSLAGAGELFF. CDR3 sequence (DNA): TGTGCCAGCAGCCAATCCCTAGCGGGGGCCGGGGAGCTGTTTTTT.

The chain combines TRBV5-1 with TRBJ1-2; 7 nucleotides agree with TRBD1. Unmatched junction bases numbered 6, after V lost 4 bases and J lost 3 bases. The CDR3 totals 14 residues. Per germline, CDR1 SGHRS and CDR2 YFSETQ. The CDR3 sequence is CASSTLGTDYGYTF. Written as DNA, the CDR3 is TGCGCCAGCAGCACCCTCGGGACAGACTATGGCTACACCTTC.